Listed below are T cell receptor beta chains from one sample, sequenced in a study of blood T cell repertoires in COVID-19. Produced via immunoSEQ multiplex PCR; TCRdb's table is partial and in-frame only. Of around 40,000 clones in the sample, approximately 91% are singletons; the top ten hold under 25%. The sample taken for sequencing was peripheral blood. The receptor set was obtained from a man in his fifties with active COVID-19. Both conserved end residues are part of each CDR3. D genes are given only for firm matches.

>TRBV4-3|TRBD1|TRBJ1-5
CASSPGTDYSNQPQHF
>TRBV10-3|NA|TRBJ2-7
CAISESRAGGGGGSYEQYF
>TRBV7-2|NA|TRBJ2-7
CASSLVAGGYEQYF
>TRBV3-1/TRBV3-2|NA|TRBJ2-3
CASSPDWRATDTQYF
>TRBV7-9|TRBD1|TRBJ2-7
CASSSTGGSYEQYF
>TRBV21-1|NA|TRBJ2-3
CASSKGGRGRLHNTQYF
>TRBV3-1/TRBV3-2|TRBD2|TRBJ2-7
CASTSPGLGGVQYF
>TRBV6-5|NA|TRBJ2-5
CASSSRRQGQETQYF
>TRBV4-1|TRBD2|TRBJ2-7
CASSLTSGMSYEQYF
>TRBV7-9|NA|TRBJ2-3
CASSWAVSTDTQYF
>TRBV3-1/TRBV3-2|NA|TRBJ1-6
CASSQVENSPLHF
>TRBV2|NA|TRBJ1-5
CASSGGDINQPQHF
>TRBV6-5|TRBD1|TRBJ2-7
CASSYGGTGDGEQYF
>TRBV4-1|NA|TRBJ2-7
CASSPPERSSDEQYF
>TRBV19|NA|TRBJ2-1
CASSIDLGLLAYNEQFF
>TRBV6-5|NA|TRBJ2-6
CASSYWRDNVLTF
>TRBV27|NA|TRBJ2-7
CASSRGTAYEQYF
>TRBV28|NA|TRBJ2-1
CASGPTGAANEQFF
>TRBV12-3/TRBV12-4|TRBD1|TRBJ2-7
CASSRQGYEQYF
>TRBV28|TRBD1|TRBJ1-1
CASRTGAEGGTEAFF
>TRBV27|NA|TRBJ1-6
CASSSTGLNSPLHF
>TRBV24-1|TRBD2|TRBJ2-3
CATSARDSGVQTDTQYF
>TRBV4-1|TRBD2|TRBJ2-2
CASSQDSSGRTGELFF
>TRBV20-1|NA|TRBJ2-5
CSAPRSETQYF
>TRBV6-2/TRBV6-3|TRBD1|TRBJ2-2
CASSAPGQGAGELFF
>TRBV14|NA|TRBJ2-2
CASSPHTNTGELFF
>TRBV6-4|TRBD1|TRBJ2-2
CASSAGGGDTGELFF
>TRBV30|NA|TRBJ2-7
CAWSVGGYEQYF
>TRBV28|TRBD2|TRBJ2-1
CASRGGTSGWYNEQFF
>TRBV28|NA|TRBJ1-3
CASTTSFRAGSGNTIYF
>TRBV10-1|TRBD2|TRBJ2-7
CASSGVSGRQYEQYF
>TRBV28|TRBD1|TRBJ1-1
CASSFSYRGLTEAFF
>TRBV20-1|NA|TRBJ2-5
CSASDPGGETQYF
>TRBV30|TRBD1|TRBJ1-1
CAWSVGQGTEAFF
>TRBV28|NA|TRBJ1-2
CASSFLEGGYGYTF
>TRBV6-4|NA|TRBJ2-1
CASSDSNVLSSYNEQFF
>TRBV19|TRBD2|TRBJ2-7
CASSITSGTYEQYF
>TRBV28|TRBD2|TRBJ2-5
CASSPPLAGLPKTQYF
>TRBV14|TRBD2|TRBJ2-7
CASSRREGRYPSYEQYF
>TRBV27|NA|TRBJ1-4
CASKQGHEKLFF
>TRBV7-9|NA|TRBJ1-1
CASSLWPNTEAFF
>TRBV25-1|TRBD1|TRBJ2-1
CASSETGVPYNEQFF
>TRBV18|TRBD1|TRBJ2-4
CASSPDRGQYF
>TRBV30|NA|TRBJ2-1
CAWTAESSYNEQFF